This TCR beta chain derives from a study of T cells in Graves' hyperthyroidism and ophthalmopathy. Study details: At initial diagnosis, before any treatment had begun, peripheral blood was obtained.

There were TCR beta CDR3 regions amplified from RNA transcripts. The HTBI set primed first-round TCR CDR3 RT-PCR. Via MiXCR, TCRdb re-called the multiplex PCR reads, giving one row per CDR3 protein. This sample carries 150,000 or so distinct CDR3 sequences, about 20% of them seen once, and the ten largest clones take around two thirds. CDR1 is PRHDT, CDR2 FYEKMQ, per germline (reference sequence). The CDR3 loop spans 14 amino acids. Trimming took off 2 bases at V and 10 bases at J, with 14 bases between the two ends. This receptor was identified in a woman aged 50 to 65 with Graves' hyperthyroidism that later progressed to Graves' ophthalmopathy. Material for sequencing was blood. The J gene is TRBJ1-4, the V gene TRBV13; D may be TRBD1 (5 bases). The CDR3 bases are TGTGCCAGCAGCTTAACTAGAGGGGTGGCAAAACTGTTTTTT. Its translation is CASSLTRGVAKLFF.